One T cell receptor beta chain is described in this entry. Antigen: not known. It was with 60 Vbeta and 13 Jbeta primers that the PCR ran. In the original workflow: A later analysis tallied approximately 80 million unique TCR beta chains, about 11 million of them shared. Some clones are missing from TCRdb's copy, which holds only in-frame ones; the method was immunoSEQ multiplex PCR. From that table come the V and J calls and clone size; the DNA was used to work out D and trimming. The sample includes around 91,000 clones, around 85% seen only once; the top ten take roughly 2.2%. The CDR3 extends over 15 amino acids. CDR1 is SGDLS and CDR2 is YYNGEE in the germline V gene. Trimming left V 3 bases short and J 6 bases short, with 18 bases between. The entry originates in a study of cytomegalovirus exposure and HLA in healthy donors. The study, taken as a whole, reports: For most TCR sequences rarity was the rule, although some public TCRs occurred in many donors. Under in vitro conditions, three CMV-associated chains were confirmed as specific for CMV antigens.

V gene TRBV9 combines with J gene TRBJ1-1; maybe TRBD1 (5 bases). The sequence was obtained from a man younger than 30 in good health and CMV-seronegative. The sequencing sample was made of PBMCs. The CDR3 DNA is TGTGCCAGCAGCGATGGGGGAGACTGGGGGGCTGAAGCTTTCTTT. Protein: CASSDGGDWGAEAFF.